This TCR beta chain was profiled in a study of cytomegalovirus exposure and HLA in healthy donors. This CDR3 spans 13 amino acids. Looked up from germline, CDR1 is SNHLY and CDR2 is FYNNEI. V lost 4 bases and J lost 5, with 9 bases in between. Study results and caveats: Cytomegalovirus-associated status was assigned to about 150 TCR beta chains.

TCRdb's copy holds only in-frame clones and misses some; the assay was immunoSEQ multiplex PCR. Here the sample spans about 150,000 clones, approximately 93% being singletons. On this clone itself: Its matching antigen is unknown.

The donors were part of the validation cohort of 120 or so subjects. That cohort was separate from the first cohort, which comprised 670 or so subjects. Sequencing was performed on PBMCs. The sequence came from a man younger than 30 in good health and CMV-seronegative. The V gene is TRBV2, the J gene TRBJ2-1, with D maybe TRBD1 (6 bases). The CDR3 protein is CASSGWTDNEQFF. The CDR3 coding sequence is TGTGCCAGCAGTGGGTGGACAGACAATGAGCAGTTCTTC.